Each of the 27 T cell receptor beta chains below was sequenced from the same sample in a study of cytomegalovirus exposure and HLA in healthy donors. The PCR ran on 60 Vbeta and 13 Jbeta primers. Measured with immunoSEQ multiplex PCR; TCRdb has only the in-frame clones, and not every one. The profile shows 130,000 or so clones, around 72% of them singletons. The sample consisted of PBMCs. These receptors were obtained from a man aged 50 or older in good health and CMV-seropositive.

The rearrangement uses TRBV6-1 and TRBJ1-4, with D perhaps matching TRBD1 (6 bases). This CDR3 comprises 14 residues. Germline-derived CDR1 and CDR2 are MNHNS and SASEGT. V lost 8 bases, J lost 4 bases, and 14 bases lay in between. CDR3 nucleotide sequence: TGTGCCAGCTCCCTGGACAGCGTTAATGAAAAACTGTTTTTT. It yields the protein CASSLDSVNEKLFF.

The rearrangement links TRBV6-5 to TRBJ2-5, with 8 bases lining up with TRBD1. The J call is uncertain, as TRBJ2-7 better fits the DNA end. CDR1 MNHEY and CDR2 SVGAGI come from the germline V gene. CDR3 size: 15 residues. CDR3 DNA: TGTGCCAGCAGTTACGACAGGGGTTCAAGGAACGAGCAGTACTTC. Translated: CASSYDRGSRNEQYF.

The chain carries TRBV5-6 and TRBJ1-2; 7 bases align to TRBD1. The length of the CDR3 is 13 residues. Per the germline V gene, CDR1 is SGHDT and CDR2 is YYEEEE. J was trimmed by 4 bases and V by 4 bases; bases with no gene match: 4. Here the CDR3 reads CASSLDRAYGYTF. The CDR3 nucleotides are TGTGCCAGCAGCCTCGACAGGGCCTATGGCTACACCTTC.

This chain uses TRBV5-4 with TRBJ2-5, with 10 positions matching TRBD2. The germline V gene encodes CDR1 SGHNT and CDR2 YYREEE (reference sequence). Trimming cost V 3 bases and J 5 bases; bases outside gene matches: 16. The CDR3 spans 18 residues. CDR3: CASSSEGLAGATGETQYF. The CDR3 DNA reads as TGTGCCAGCAGCTCCGAGGGGCTAGCGGGGGCCACGGGGGAGACCCAGTACTTC. Full variable domain (rest looked up from reference TRBV5-4 and TRBJ2-5): ETGVTQSPTHLIKTRGQQVTLRCSSQSGHNTVSWYQQALGQGPQFIFQYYREEENGRGNFPPRFSGLQFPNYSSELNVNALELDDSALYLCASSSEGLAGATGETQYFGPGTRLLVL.

This clone was observed a few times. This sequence joins TRBV11-2 and TRBJ2-3; D gene unclear. The CDR3 consists of 12 residues. Per the germline V gene, CDR1 is SGHAT and CDR2 is FQNNGV. Trimming took 4 bases from V and 2 from J, leaving 4 bases between them. CDR3 nucleotides: TGTGCCAGCAGCTCGTACACAGATACGCAGTATTTT. It yields the protein CASSSYTDTQYF.

V and J are TRBV7-9 and TRBJ1-3; D unresolved. This CDR3 has 17 amino acids. V lost 5 bases, J lost 0 bases, and 17 bases lay in between. From germline, CDR1 is SEHNR and CDR2 FQNEAQ (reference sequence). CDR3 loop: CASSKETNRDSGNTIYF. DNA of the CDR3: TGTGCCAGCAGCAAAGAAACTAACCGGGACTCTGGAAACACCATATATTTT.

Only one count was recorded for this clone. This chain joins TRBV5-1 and TRBJ2-6, with D possibly TRBD2 on 6 matching bases. Trimming pared 4 bases from V and 0 bases from J, leaving 17 bases between. The CDR3 consists of 18 residues. CDR1 SGHRS and CDR2 YFSETQ come from the germline V gene. Here the CDR3 reads CASSHGGSSSSGANVLTF. CDR3 DNA: TGCGCCAGCAGCCACGGGGGAAGCTCGAGCTCTGGGGCCAACGTCCTGACTTTC. Based on the CDR3 plus reference TRBV5-1 and TRBJ2-6, the full variable domain is KAGVTQTPRYLIKTRGQQVTLSCSPISGHRSVSWYQQTPGQGLQFLFEYFSETQRNKGNFPGRFSGRQFSNSRSEMNVSTLELGDSALYLCASSHGGSSSSGANVLTFGAGSRLTVL.

The chain has TRBV15 and TRBJ1-1; D unclear. The germline gives CDR1 LNHNV, CDR2 YYDKDF (reference sequence). V lost 1 base and J lost 3, with 6 bases in between. This CDR3 comprises 13 residues. CDR3 in DNA: TGTGCCACCAGCAGAGTAGTTTACACTGAAGCTTTCTTT. This sequence encodes CATSRVVYTEAFF.

V usage is TRBV18 and J usage is TRBJ2-3, with 8 bases aligning to TRBD2. The CDR3 is 13 residues long. CDR1 and CDR2 from the germline V gene are KGHSH and LQKENI. V shed 4 bases and J 6 bases; nucleotides not matched to a gene: 3. The CDR3 sequence is CASSLSGGDTQYF. The CDR3 nucleotides read TGTGCCAGCTCACTCAGCGGGGGCGATACGCAGTATTTT.

The genes are TRBV15 and TRBJ1-2; no definite D call. The CDR3 spans 13 residues. The germline V gene has CDR1 LNHNV and CDR2 YYDKDF (reference sequence). V was clipped by 1 base and J by 5 bases, with 8 bases between them. Here the CDR3 reads CATSRGAVYGYTF. The CDR3 DNA reads TGTGCCACCAGCAGAGGGGCCGTGTATGGCTACACCTTC.

The rearrangement joins TRBV25-1 to TRBJ1-1, with 9 bases identical to TRBD1. V trimming: 6 bases; J trimming: 5 bases; junction bases outside the gene matches: 7. CDR1 and CDR2 (germline): MGHDK, SYGVNS. This CDR3 comprises 14 residues. The CDR3 here is CASRTGQGWTEAFF. The CDR3 bases are TGTGCCAGCAGAACGGGACAGGGTTGGACTGAAGCTTTCTTT.

The rearrangement uses TRBV5-6 and TRBJ2-5; 8 bases agree with TRBD1. J was trimmed by 6 bases and V by 4 bases; bases with no gene match: 5. Germline CDR1 and CDR2: SGHDT and YYEEEE. This CDR3 is 13 amino acids long. In DNA form, the CDR3 reads TGTGCCAGCAGCCTCAGGGGGCGAAAGACCCAGTACTTC. Its translation is CASSLRGRKTQYF.

The CDR3 spells CASSFPTGGEQYF. CDR3 sequence (DNA): TGTGCCAGCAGCTTCCCGACAGGGGGCGAGCAGTACTTC. The rearrangement links TRBV7-2 to TRBJ2-5; 9 bases fit TRBD1. The J call may be faulty, since TRBJ2-7 better matches the DNA end. The germline V gene has CDR1 SGHTA and CDR2 FQGNSA. This CDR3 is built from 13 residues.

This clone was observed a few times. V and J are TRBV18 and TRBJ1-1, with a tentative D call TRBD1 (5 bases). The CDR3 runs 16 residues. Trimming removed 2 bases from V and 5 bases from J, with 18 bases in between. The germline V gene encodes CDR1 KGHSH and CDR2 LQKENI. CDR3: CASSPSAGGVGTEAFF. The CDR3 DNA follows: TGTGCCAGCTCACCATCGGCGGGGGGGGTCGGAACTGAAGCTTTCTTT.

With respect to this clone: Other DNA sequences of this sample code for an identical CDR3. The rearrangement links TRBV18 to TRBJ1-2; 10 bases are shared with TRBD1. The J segment lost 8 bases and the V segment lost 4 bases, leaving 4 bases of the junction unmatched. This CDR3 comprises 13 residues. Germline values: CDR1 KGHSH, CDR2 LQKENI. CDR3 protein: CASSQGQGNGYTF. The CDR3 nucleotides are TGTGCCAGCTCACAGGGACAGGGGAACGGCTACACCTTC.

This rearrangement joins TRBV30 to TRBJ1-4; D might be TRBD1 (5 bases). CDR1 and CDR2 from the germline V gene are GTSNPN and SVGIG (reference sequence). There are 15 residues in the CDR3. Deletions cut 0 bases from V and 7 bases from J, with 15 bases between. The CDR3 region has the DNA TGTGCCTGGAGTGTACACGGGGGGTCACCTGAAAAACTGTTTTTT. Protein product: CAWSVHGGSPEKLFF.

V and J are TRBV12-2 and TRBJ1-5. TRBV12-2 is marked as a pseudogene. CDR3 size: 15 residues. The CDR3 spells CASRPVGGLIQPQHF. In DNA, the CDR3 is TGTGCAAGTCGCCCTGTCGGGGGGCTCATTCAGCCCCAGCATTTT.

The chain has TRBV21-1 and TRBJ1-1; TRBD1, the D gene given by the table, was not confirmed from the DNA. TRBV21-1 is marked as a pseudogene. The CDR3 is 15 amino acids. CDR3 in amino acids: CASSKAGQGNTEAFF. DNA of the CDR3: TGTGCCAGCAGCAAAGCGGGACAGGGGAACACTGAAGCTTTCTTT.

CDR3 sequence reads: CASSSRTSGSSYEQYF. Written as DNA, the CDR3 is TGTGCCAGCAGCTCGAGGACTAGCGGGAGTTCCTACGAGCAGTACTTC. The V gene is TRBV7-2, the J gene TRBJ2-7; 13 positions agree with TRBD2. Trimming took 4 bases from V and 1 from J; bases not matched to a gene: 4. Germline V gives CDR1 SGHTA, CDR2 FQGNSA. This CDR3 has 16 amino acids.

V and J are TRBV5-1 and TRBJ2-5; a possible D gene is TRBD2 (6 bases). V lost 3 bases and J lost 6, with 15 bases in between. The CDR3 has 14 residues. Per germline, CDR1 SGHRS and CDR2 YFSETQ. CDR3 region: CASSSGVGGKTQYF. The CDR3 region has the DNA TGCGCCAGCAGCTCGGGGGTAGGAGGGAAGACCCAGTACTTC.

The chain is built from TRBV10-3 and TRBJ2-1; 9 bases are a match to TRBD1. The CDR3 sequence is 14 residues long. V trimming: 6 bases; J trimming: 7 bases; junction bases outside the gene matches: 7. Germline-derived CDR1 and CDR2 are ENHRY and SYGVKD. The DNA of the CDR3 is TGTGCCATCAGCCAACAGGGGGCTGAAAATGAGCAGTTCTTC. It codes for CAISQQGAENEQFF.

This clone appeared a few times. The genes are TRBV6-1 and TRBJ1-4; TRBD1 matches at 7 bases. The CDR3 spans 15 residues. J was trimmed by 5 bases and V by 4 bases; bases with no gene match: 7. Germline V gene lookup returns CDR1 MNHNS and CDR2 SASEGT. CDR3 coding DNA: TGTGCCAGCAGTGGGAAGGACAGGATCAATGAAAAACTGTTTTTT. It specifies CASSGKDRINEKLFF.

This clone was picked up a small number of times. The rearrangement uses TRBV5-1 and TRBJ2-1, with TRBD1 matching 10 bases. V trimming: 3 bases; J trimming: 7 bases; junction bases outside the gene matches: 4. The length of the CDR3 is 14 residues. Germline V gives CDR1 SGHRS, CDR2 YFSETQ. This CDR3 is CASSSWTGGNEQFF. The CDR3 DNA sequence: TGCGCCAGCAGCTCATGGACAGGGGGAAATGAGCAGTTCTTC.

The genes are TRBV5-5 and TRBJ1-2, with a weak D call TRBD1 (5 bases). Germline-derived CDR1 and CDR2 are SGHKS and YYEKEE (reference sequence). CDR3 length: 13 residues. Deletions cut 3 bases from V and 8 bases from J, with 14 bases between. Written as DNA, the CDR3 is TGTGCCAGCAGCTCCATCGGGGGGGACGGCTACACCTTC. It encodes CASSSIGGDGYTF.

The chain employs TRBV10-3 and TRBJ2-5; 7 bases match TRBD2. Germline CDR1 and CDR2: ENHRY and SYGVKD. The CDR3 contains 15 residues. V shed 2 bases, J shed 4 bases, and the junction held 7 bases outside the gene matches. The DNA of the CDR3 is TGTGCCATCAGTGAGCGTTGGGGGGGAGCAGAGACCCAGTACTTC. Amino acid sequence: CAISERWGGAETQYF.

The chain is built from TRBV9 and TRBJ2-7; 7 nucleotides agree with TRBD1. Looked up from germline, CDR1 is SGDLS and CDR2 is YYNGEE. V dropped 0 bases and J dropped 7; count of bases not matched to a gene: 1. The CDR3 contains 12 residues. This chain's CDR3 is CASSVAQGEQYF. The CDR3 coding sequence is TGTGCCAGCAGCGTAGCACAGGGGGAGCAGTACTTC.

The chain recombines TRBV6-1 with TRBJ2-1; the D gene is possibly TRBD1 (6 bases). The CDR3 covers 15 residues. Per the germline V gene, CDR1 is MNHNS and CDR2 is SASEGT. Trimming left V 5 bases short and J 5 bases short, with 16 bases between. Written as DNA, the CDR3 is TGTGCCAGCAGTCGTAATATACAGGGTGACAATGAGCAGTTCTTC. As protein: CASSRNIQGDNEQFF.